The 16 T cell receptor beta chains in this list originate from one sample, sequenced in a study of cytomegalovirus exposure and HLA in healthy donors (dated by TCRdb to 2017 to 2019). Library creation used the immunoSEQ multiplex PCR assay. A mixture of 60 forward primers for TCR Vbeta segments and 13 reverse primers for TCR Jbeta segments was used in the multiplex PCR. TCRdb's version of the immuneACCESS table is confined to in-frame rearrangements and falls short of the full clone set. An unresolved V gene accounts for under half of the shortfall where checked; the remainder is of unknown origin. This sample gives under 250,000 clones in total; around 82% of them show up just once. Of the sample, nearly 3% is held by the ten largest clones. Sequencing was done on a sample of PBMCs. The receptors originated from a woman aged 25 to 39 in good health and CMV-seronegative.

The J gene is TRBJ1-4, the V gene TRBV5-4, with D unclear. This CDR3 spans 17 amino acids. Germline-derived CDR1 and CDR2 are SGHNT and YYREEE (reference sequence). V was shortened by 1 base and J by 0 bases, with 13 bases between the two germline ends. The CDR3 loop is CASSLRPRWATNEKLFF. CDR3 DNA sequence: TGTGCCAGCAGCTTGCGTCCGAGGTGGGCAACTAATGAAAAACTGTTTTTT.

This sequence joins TRBV27 and TRBJ1-5; D perhaps matches TRBD1 (6 bases). Germline V gives CDR1 MNHEY, CDR2 SMNVEV (reference sequence). Trimming removed 0 bases at V and 11 bases at J, with 14 bases between. The CDR3 runs to 14 residues. The CDR3 spells CASSLSSGGQTQHF. The CDR3, as DNA: TGTGCCAGCAGTTTATCTTCGGGGGGCCAAACCCAGCATTTT.

This clone was detected ten times or more. This chain joins TRBV6-6 and TRBJ2-1; possibly TRBD2 for D (5 bases). V was pared by 6 bases and J by 6 bases, with 6 bases between. The germline V gene has CDR1 MNHNY and CDR2 SVGAGI (reference sequence). This CDR3 is built from 11 residues. CDR3 coding DNA: TGTGCCAGCAGCACTAGCAATGAGCAGTTCTTC. Protein sequence: CASSTSNEQFF.

This clone was observed a handful of times. J is TRBJ2-7 and V is TRBV5-1; no clear D gene. The CDR3 is 16 amino acids. Germline values: CDR1 SGHRS, CDR2 YFSETQ. The V end was cut by 0 bases, the J end by 9 bases, with 22 bases between. CDR3 nucleotide sequence: TGCGCCAGCAGCTTGGAATGGGCTACAGCTGTTCGTTTGCAGTACTTC. Translation gives CASSLEWATAVRLQYF.

The rearrangement joins TRBV15 to TRBJ2-1; 7 positions match TRBD2. V trimming: 1 base; J trimming: 6 bases; junction bases outside the gene matches: 12. There are 17 residues in the CDR3. CDR1 and CDR2 from the germline V gene are LNHNV and YYDKDF (reference sequence). As DNA, the CDR3 is TGTGCCACCAGCAGAGCCCCTAGCGGAGCAAAGCTCAATGAGCAGTTCTTC. Translating it yields CATSRAPSGAKLNEQFF.

This clone was observed a handful of times. The chain recombines TRBV5-1 with TRBJ1-1; 8 bases are a match to TRBD1. This CDR3 comprises 16 residues. Trimming took 4 bases from V and 6 from J; bases not matched to a gene: 14. Germline V gene data show CDR1 as SGHRS and CDR2 as YFSETQ. CDR3 bases: TGCGCCAGCAGCCCCGGGCACAGGGGGGAAGCCGCTGAAGCTTTCTTT. Amino acid sequence: CASSPGHRGEAAEAFF.

This clone was counted ten times or more. The gene calls are TRBV4-1 and TRBJ1-1, with TRBD1 matching over 11 bases. J gave up 6 bases and V 5 bases, and 8 bases lay outside the gene matches. Germline assignment: CDR1 MGHRA and CDR2 YSYEKL. The CDR3 has 15 residues. The CDR3 sequence: CASSAPGQGVSEAFF. The CDR3 bases are TGCGCCAGCAGCGCACCGGGACAGGGGGTGTCTGAAGCTTTCTTT.

This rearrangement joins TRBV27 to TRBJ2-5; TRBD1 aligns across 9 bases. The last part of the DNA fits TRBJ2-7 better; the J call may be wrong. There are 15 residues in the CDR3. Germline V CDR1 and CDR2: MNHEY, SMNVEV (reference sequence). The CDR3 spells CASSLLRTGVYEQYF. The CDR3, as DNA: TGTGCCAGCAGTTTATTGCGGACAGGGGTCTACGAGCAGTACTTC.

The V gene is TRBV7-2, the J gene TRBJ2-5, with D tentatively TRBD1 (6 bases). The J call may be wrong; the DNA end is better matched by TRBJ2-7. CDR3 length: 15 residues. Germline CDR1 reads SGHTA; CDR2 reads FQGNSA. CDR3 region: CASRPRQASSYEQYF. In nucleotides, the CDR3 is TGTGCCAGCAGGCCCAGACAGGCCAGCTCCTACGAGCAGTACTTC.

The rearrangement uses TRBV4-1 and TRBJ2-2; D is perhaps TRBD1 (5 bases). CDR1 is MGHRA, CDR2 YSYEKL, per germline. Trimming shortened V by 1 base and J by 6 bases, and 12 bases separated the two germline ends. The CDR3 loop spans 15 amino acids. CDR3 in DNA: TGCGCCAGCAGCCAAGGGGGCGCCGCGTCCGGGGAGCTGTTTTTT. As protein: CASSQGGAASGELFF.

This chain uses TRBV6-5 with TRBJ1-5; tentatively, D is TRBD1 (6 bases). Germline values: CDR1 MNHEY, CDR2 SVGAGI. The CDR3 loop spans 14 amino acids. The V and J ends lost 6 bases and 7 bases respectively, with 16 bases between them. Here the CDR3 DNA reads TGTGCCAGCAGATTAGACAGGAGATCACAGCCCCAGCATTTT. This translates into CASRLDRRSQPQHF.

The chain employs TRBV19 and TRBJ2-2, with a weak D call TRBD2 (6 bases). CDR3 length equals 17 residues. Trimming cost V 5 bases and J 1 base, with 17 bases left between them. Looked up from germline, CDR1 is LNHDA and CDR2 is SQIVND (reference sequence). The CDR3 nucleotides are TGTGCCAGTAGTCCCTTTTTCGGGCGGGGGAACACCGGGGAGCTGTTTTTT. Translation: CASSPFFGRGNTGELFF.

V gene TRBV5-1 combines with J gene TRBJ2-5; TRBD2 is a possible D gene (6 bases). V lost 0 bases and J 4 bases, leaving 7 bases between the germline ends. Germline CDR1 and CDR2: SGHRS and YFSETQ. This CDR3 region has 13 residues. The CDR3 spells CASSLGGVETQYF. Written as DNA, the CDR3 is TGCGCCAGCAGCTTGGGGGGGGTAGAGACCCAGTACTTC.

The gene calls are TRBV28 and TRBJ2-1; weak D call: TRBD2 (6 bases). CDR1 and CDR2 from the germline V gene are MDHEN and SYDVKM. The CDR3 loop spans 16 amino acids. Trimming took off 6 bases at V and 1 base at J, with 16 bases between the two ends. CDR3 region: CASSTYGGNSYNEQFF. CDR3 in DNA: TGTGCCAGCAGCACTTACGGAGGGAATTCCTACAATGAGCAGTTCTTC.

With regard to this clone: At the DNA level, this CDR3 is encoded by other sequences in the same sample as well. The chain carries TRBV6-5 and TRBJ1-5, with 7 bases identical to TRBD1. The junction had 3 bases not matched to a gene; V was cut back by 6 bases and J by 1 base. The CDR3 is made up of 14 amino acids. Germline CDR1 and CDR2: MNHEY and SVGAGI. Written as DNA, the CDR3 is TGTGCCAGCAGCTCAGGGGGAAGCAATCAGCCCCAGCATTTT. Translating it yields CASSSGGSNQPQHF.

V is TRBV11-2 and J is TRBJ1-6; TRBD1 matches at 8 bases. Germline lookup yields CDR1 SGHAT and CDR2 FQNNGV. V lost 5 bases to trimming and J lost 8 bases; unmatched junction nucleotides: 8. The CDR3 contains 15 residues. CDR3 loop: CASSPLDRVHSPLHF. In DNA, the CDR3 is TGTGCCAGCAGCCCTCTGGACAGGGTGCATTCACCCCTCCACTTT.